This T cell receptor (beta chain) was found in a study of T cells in Graves' hyperthyroidism and ophthalmopathy. Findings and limits, study-wide: Ophthalmopathy was distinguished from stable hyperthyroidism by 13 V-J signatures. The model's output predicted ophthalmopathy at a median of 6.5 months prior to onset.

Note on this clonotype: Its target is unknown.

This CDR3 is 13 amino acids long. After removal of 5 bases from V and 6 bases from J, the junction contained 7 bases not matched to a gene. CDR1 is SGHVS, CDR2 FNYEAQ, per germline. The investigators amplified TCR beta CDR3 regions from RNA transcripts. During a first-round RT-PCR of the TCR CDR3, the HTBI primer set was used. TCRdb recomputed calls from the multiplex PCR reads with MiXCR, one row per CDR3 protein. The sample carries around 300,000 distinct CDR3 sequences, 20% to 25% recorded once. A NOSPECS grade of at least 4, a Clinical Activity Score of at least 3 and duration under 3 months were recorded in ophthalmopathy patients. Clinical symptoms, serum thyroxine, TRAb, thyroid ultrasound and orbital computed tomography established diagnosis.

This clonotype originated in a young man with Graves' ophthalmopathy. The rearrangement joins TRBV7-6 to TRBJ2-7; TRBD2 matches 7 bases. The source material was blood. The DNA of the CDR3 is TGTGCCAGCAGCCCGCTGTCGGGGGGCGAGCAGTACTTC. It encodes CASSPLSGGEQYF.